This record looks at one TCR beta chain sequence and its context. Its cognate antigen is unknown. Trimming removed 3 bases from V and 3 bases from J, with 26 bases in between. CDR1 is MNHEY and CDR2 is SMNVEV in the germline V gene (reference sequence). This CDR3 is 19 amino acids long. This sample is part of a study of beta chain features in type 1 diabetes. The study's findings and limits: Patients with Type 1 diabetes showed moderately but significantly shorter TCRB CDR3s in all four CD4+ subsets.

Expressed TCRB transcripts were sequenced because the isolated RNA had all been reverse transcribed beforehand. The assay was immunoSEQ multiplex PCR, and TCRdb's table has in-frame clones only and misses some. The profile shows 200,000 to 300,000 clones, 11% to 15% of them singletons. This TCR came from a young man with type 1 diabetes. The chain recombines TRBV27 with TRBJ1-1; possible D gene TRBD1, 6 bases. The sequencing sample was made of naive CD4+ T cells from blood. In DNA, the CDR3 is TGTGCCAGCAGTTTGTCCCTCCCGACTTCTGACAGGTGGGACACTGAAGCTTTCTTT. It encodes CASSLSLPTSDRWDTEAFF.